The next 28 T cell receptor beta chains were all read from a single sample in a study of regulatory dendritic cells for organ transplantation. Antigens of these TCRs are unknown. Clones were sequenced by immunoSEQ multiplex PCR, and TCRdb holds only the in-frame ones, with some missing. The sample has some 11,000 clones, nearly 80% seen once. Allogeneic regulatory or mature dendritic cells were co-cultured for approximately 5 days with CFSE-labeled sorted T cells at 1:10. The sequenced sample consisted of naive CD8+ T cells from blood cultured with regulatory dendritic cells. The subset: CD45RA+ naive T cells. These receptors originate from a human donor in good health.

The chain joins TRBV2 to TRBJ2-2, with TRBD1 as a possible D gene (6 bases). Germline lookup yields CDR1 SNHLY and CDR2 FYNNEI. The CDR3 is 15 amino acids. V was shortened by 9 bases and J by 2 bases, with 16 bases between the two germline ends. This chain's CDR3 is CARHIGDINTGELFF. The CDR3 region has the DNA TGTGCCAGACATATCGGGGACATTAACACCGGGGAGCTGTTTTTT.

The chain carries TRBV7-9 and TRBJ1-2; D unresolved. This CDR3 has 15 residues. V was shortened by 5 bases and J by 5 bases, with 18 bases between the two germline ends. Germline V gives CDR1 SEHNR, CDR2 FQNEAQ (reference sequence). The CDR3 loop reads CASSPRAGGEYGYTF. In nucleotides, the CDR3 is TGTGCCAGCAGCCCAAGAGCGGGAGGCGAATATGGCTACACCTTC.

The chain is built from TRBV2 and TRBJ2-5, with D tentatively TRBD1 (6 bases). This CDR3 has 14 residues. Germline V gene lookup returns CDR1 SNHLY and CDR2 FYNNEI. V lost 1 base to trimming and J lost 5 bases, with 11 bases between them. The CDR3 spells CASSEEPGVETQYF. The CDR3 DNA reads TGTGCCAGCAGTGAAGAGCCAGGGGTCGAGACCCAGTACTTC.

This chain links TRBV7-8 with TRBJ1-5; TRBD1 aligns across 9 bases. V lost 2 bases, J lost 0 bases, and 5 bases stayed unmatched. The germline CDR1 and CDR2 sequences are SGHVS and FQNEAQ. The CDR3 consists of 17 residues. In DNA form, the CDR3 reads TGTGCCAGCAGCTTACGGGACAGGGATTATAGCAATCAGCCCCAGCATTTT. Its translation is CASSLRDRDYSNQPQHF.

The chain is built from TRBV4-3 and TRBJ2-5; TRBD2 is a possible D gene (6 bases). The CDR3 runs to 13 residues. V lost 0 bases to trimming and J lost 10 bases, with 12 bases between them. Per the germline V gene, CDR1 is LGHNA and CDR2 is YSLEER. This CDR3 is CASSQDGTRDQYF. CDR3 in DNA: TGCGCCAGCAGCCAAGATGGGACTCGGGACCAGTACTTC.

The rearrangement links TRBV7-2 to TRBJ2-7; 8 positions match TRBD2. CDR1 and CDR2 (germline): SGHTA, FQGNSA. This CDR3 region has 17 residues. Germline trimming cut 1 base from V and 2 bases from J; bases unmatched to any gene: 10. Here the CDR3 DNA reads TGTGCCAGCAGCTTAGGTCTTGCGGGGGGATTTACCTACGAGCAGTACTTC. It is translated as CASSLGLAGGFTYEQYF.

This CDR3 reads CASSLTGKYEKLFF. The CDR3, as DNA: TGTGCCAGCAGCTTGACAGGGAAATATGAAAAACTGTTTTTT. The gene calls are TRBV7-9 and TRBJ1-4; 7 nucleotides align to TRBD1. Unmatched junction bases numbered 4, after V lost 3 bases and J lost 6 bases. Germline V lookup: CDR1 SEHNR, CDR2 FQNEAQ (reference sequence). The CDR3 is made up of 14 amino acids.

The gene calls are TRBV9 and TRBJ1-2, with D uncertain. The germline gives CDR1 SGDLS, CDR2 YYNGEE. Trimming left V 7 bases short and J 4 bases short, with 8 bases between. This CDR3 has 11 amino acids. CDR3: CASRSSYGYTF. DNA for the CDR3: TGTGCCAGCCGGAGTTCCTATGGCTACACCTTC.

The chain combines TRBV19 with TRBJ2-7; 7 bases agree with TRBD1. CDR3 size: 15 residues. Losses at the gene ends were 1 base for V and 5 bases for J; bases not matched to a gene: 8. The germline V gene has CDR1 LNHDA and CDR2 SQIVND (reference sequence). DNA for the CDR3: TGTGCCAGTAGTATAGGCCCCGGACAGGTTAACGAGCAGTACTTC. It codes for CASSIGPGQVNEQYF.

By share, this clone counts as medium-sized. This chain joins TRBV7-8 and TRBJ2-1; 7 nucleotides line up with TRBD1. CDR1 and CDR2 from the germline V gene are SGHVS and FQNEAQ. J gave up 6 bases and V 7 bases, and 3 bases lay outside the gene matches. CDR3 length: 12 residues. CDR3 sequence: CASKRGPNEQFF. The CDR3 DNA reads TGTGCCAGCAAAAGGGGGCCCAATGAGCAGTTCTTC.

V gene TRBV7-8 combines with J gene TRBJ2-1, with a weak D call TRBD1 (6 bases). The CDR3 contains 15 residues. V was shortened by 1 base and J by 5 bases, with 12 bases between the two germline ends. Germline loops: CDR1 SGHVS, CDR2 FQNEAQ. The CDR3 nucleotides are TGTGCCAGCAGCTTAGGTTCCGGACAGAACAATGAGCAGTTCTTC. It is translated as CASSLGSGQNNEQFF.

In its sample, this clone was seen once. The rearrangement joins TRBV4-2 to TRBJ2-2; 8 positions match TRBD1. The CDR3 sequence is 16 residues long. The junction had 5 bases not matched to a gene; V was cut back by 1 base and J by 4 bases. In germline, CDR1 is LGHNA, CDR2 YNFKEQ. The CDR3 DNA follows: TGTGCCAGCAGCCAAGCCCAGGGGGCTGGCACCGGGGAGCTGTTTTTT. As protein: CASSQAQGAGTGELFF.

The chain couples TRBV27 to TRBJ2-7; TRBD2 agrees at 13 bases. The CDR3 covers 15 residues. Germline loops: CDR1 MNHEY, CDR2 SMNVEV (reference sequence). V trimming: 2 bases; J trimming: 4 bases; junction bases outside the gene matches: 2. In DNA form, the CDR3 reads TGTGCCAGCAGTTTAACTAGCGGGGGGGCTTACGAGCAGTACTTC. It codes for CASSLTSGGAYEQYF.

The chain combines TRBV4-1 with TRBJ2-2; the match to TRBD2 covers 12 bases. The V and J ends lost 2 bases and 4 bases, in that order; junction bases with no gene match: 2. CDR1 and CDR2 from the germline V gene are MGHRA and YSYEKL. This CDR3 contains 16 residues. CDR3 loop: CASSQRTSGVTGELFF. CDR3 coding DNA: TGCGCCAGCAGCCAACGGACTAGCGGGGTCACCGGGGAGCTGTTTTTT.

V usage is TRBV11-2 and J usage is TRBJ2-7, with D possibly being TRBD2 (5 bases). CDR1 SGHAT and CDR2 FQNNGV come from the germline V gene. The V end was cut by 1 base, the J end by 5 bases, with 18 bases between. This CDR3 has 16 residues. CDR3 sequence reads: CASSLGPPTRPHEQYF. In nucleotides, the CDR3 is TGTGCCAGCAGCTTAGGCCCCCCCACTAGGCCCCACGAGCAGTACTTC. Complete variable domain (other parts from reference TRBV11-2 and TRBJ2-7): EAGVAQSPRYKIIEKRQSVAFWCNPISGHATLYWYQQILGQGPKLLIQFQNNGVVDDSQLPKDRFSAERLKGVDSTLKIQPAKLEDSAVYLCASSLGPPTRPHEQYFGPGTRLTVT.

This clone was seen a single time. The V and J genes are TRBV6-4 and TRBJ1-5; D might be TRBD1 (5 bases). V lost 5 bases and J 2 bases, leaving 16 bases between the germline ends. This CDR3 comprises 16 residues. Looked up from germline, CDR1 is MRHNA and CDR2 is SNTAGT. The CDR3 here is CASSPSGIKGNQPQHF. In DNA, the CDR3 is TGTGCCAGCAGTCCCTCAGGGATTAAGGGCAATCAGCCCCAGCATTTT.

The chain combines TRBV6-5 with TRBJ1-2; weak D call: TRBD1 (5 bases). The CDR3 is 16 amino acids. Per germline, CDR1 MNHEY and CDR2 SVGAGI. Trimming left V 0 bases short and J 2 bases short, with 13 bases between. The CDR3 region has the DNA TGTGCCAGCAGTTACTCGGTAGGGGCCCTGAACTATGGCTACACCTTC. Translating it yields CASSYSVGALNYGYTF.

There are a few counts of this clone. The chain is built from TRBV10-3 and TRBJ2-7, with a tentative D call TRBD1 (7 bases). The CDR3 spans 15 residues. Trimming shortened V by 2 bases and J by 4 bases, and 15 bases separated the two germline ends. Looked up from germline, CDR1 is ENHRY and CDR2 is SYGVKD. CDR3 sequence (DNA): TGTGCCATCAGTGAGGCGGACAGGACTATTTACGAGCAGTACTTC. It encodes CAISEADRTIYEQYF.

The chain's CDR3 is CASSLNPGLTSTDTQYF. The DNA of the CDR3 is TGTGCCAGCAGCCTCAATCCTGGGCTTACTAGCACAGATACGCAGTATTTT. The rearrangement links TRBV7-2 to TRBJ2-3; D call uncertain. This CDR3 has 17 amino acids. V lost 5 bases and J 0 bases, leaving 18 bases between the germline ends. In germline, CDR1 is SGHTA, CDR2 FQGNSA.

The V call is TRBV4-3, the J call TRBJ1-6; D gene ambiguous. Trimming pared 1 base from V and 0 bases from J, leaving 16 bases between. The germline V gene encodes CDR1 LGHNA and CDR2 YSLEER. The CDR3 covers 19 residues. In DNA form, the CDR3 reads TGCGCCAGCAGCCAAGTCGTAAGCAGTCGGGACTCCTATAATTCACCCCTCCACTTT. Its protein is CASSQVVSSRDSYNSPLHF.

The chain has TRBV7-9 and TRBJ2-7; TRBD2 matches at 9 bases. The V gene end was trimmed by 5 bases and the J gene end by 0 bases; junction bases not matched to a gene: 8. Germline CDR1 and CDR2: SEHNR and FQNEAQ (reference sequence). The CDR3 consists of 16 residues. The CDR3 DNA reads as TGTGCCAGCAGCCGCCTGAGCGGGGGGACCTCCTACGAGCAGTACTTC. This gives the protein CASSRLSGGTSYEQYF.

This chain joins TRBV9 and TRBJ1-6; the D gene is possibly TRBD1 (5 bases). V was clipped by 0 bases and J by 6 bases, with 7 bases between them. The CDR3 totals 14 residues. Germline-derived CDR1 and CDR2 are SGDLS and YYNGEE. CDR3 nucleotide sequence: TGTGCCAGCAGCGTAGCAGGGCTTAATTCACCCCTCCACTTT. It specifies CASSVAGLNSPLHF.

This clone was seen a single time. This sequence joins TRBV6-6 and TRBJ1-2; TRBD1 agrees at 7 bases. The CDR3 covers 14 residues. The germline V gene encodes CDR1 MNHNY and CDR2 SVGAGI (reference sequence). V gave up 0 bases and J gave up 5 bases; unmatched junction bases: 3. The CDR3 DNA reads as TGTGCCAGCAGTTACTCTGGGACAGCTTATGGCTACACCTTC. Protein product: CASSYSGTAYGYTF.

V is TRBV2 and J is TRBJ1-2, with 9 bases lining up with TRBD1. The ends lost 6 bases at V and 6 bases at J; junction bases unmatched: 11. There are 15 residues in the CDR3. CDR1 is SNHLY and CDR2 is FYNNEI in the germline V gene. CDR3 residues: CASSDFAGTGHGYTF. CDR3 DNA: TGTGCCAGCAGCGATTTCGCCGGGACAGGGCATGGCTACACCTTC.

The CDR3 DNA reads TGTGCCAGCAGCTTAGACCCCCCCCCGCTGCGCAATGAGCAGTTCTTC. It is translated as CASSLDPPPLRNEQFF. The chain has TRBV7-7 and TRBJ2-1; D is ambiguous. CDR3 length: 16 amino acids. From germline, CDR1 is SSHAT and CDR2 FNYEAQ (reference sequence). Trimming shortened V by 1 base and J by 6 bases, and 16 bases separated the two germline ends. The whole variable domain, remainder taken from reference TRBV7-7 and TRBJ2-1, is GAGVSQSPRYKVTKRGQDVTLRCDPISSHATLYWYQQALGQGPEFLTYFNYEAQPDKSGLPSDRFSAERPEGSISTLTIQRTEQRDSAMYRCASSLDPPPLRNEQFFGPGTRLTVL.

This clone was detected a few times. This sequence joins TRBV6-5 and TRBJ1-1; D is undetermined. V dropped 0 bases and J dropped 2 bases, with 4 bases sitting between them. Germline values: CDR1 MNHEY, CDR2 SVGAGI. The CDR3 is 13 amino acids. The CDR3 region is CASSYSANTEAFF. The DNA of the CDR3 is TGTGCCAGCAGTTACTCGGCTAACACTGAAGCTTTCTTT.

The chain recombines TRBV5-5 with TRBJ2-7; D is uncertain. CDR1 SGHKS and CDR2 YYEKEE come from the germline V gene (reference sequence). This CDR3 has 15 residues. Trimming stripped 4 bases from V and 0 bases from J, with 14 bases between. Here the CDR3 DNA reads TGTGCCAGCAGCCCAGAAACAGTACTCTCCTACGAGCAGTACTTC. It yields the protein CASSPETVLSYEQYF.

The chain couples TRBV27 to TRBJ2-5; 7 nucleotides line up with TRBD2. V gave up 3 bases and J gave up 3 bases; unmatched junction bases: 10. Per the germline V gene, CDR1 is MNHEY and CDR2 is SMNVEV (reference sequence). CDR3 size: 16 residues. CDR3 bases: TGTGCCAGCAGTTTCTATGGGGGAGCGGGGAAAGAGACCCAGTACTTC. Translated: CASSFYGGAGKETQYF.